This paragraph reports one T cell receptor beta chain. Its antigen remains unidentified. Some clones are missing from TCRdb's copy, which holds only in-frame ones; the method was immunoSEQ multiplex PCR. The table lists about 110,000 clones, 85% to 95% of them singletons. Germline V CDR1 and CDR2: MNHNY, SVGAGI (reference sequence). The CDR3 length is 14 residues. V was clipped by 6 bases and J by 0 bases; unmatched bases: 3. This specimen belongs to a study of T cell responses to AZD1222 COVID-19 vaccine. Study at large: Doses given second, at about 4 or about 12 weeks, were pooled.

The study's findings and limits: Spike was spanned by vaccine-associated CD4 TCRs, which were dominant at 160-218 and 743-854. Most donors were white British and more were female, and clonal diversity was possibly underestimated.

The starting material was peripheral blood, obtained on day 0 of AZD1222 vaccination. The chain links TRBV6-6 to TRBJ1-2; TRBD1 aligns across 8 bases. The TCR was taken from an adult in good health. This CDR3 reads CASRLDRANYGYTF. CDR3 in DNA: TGTGCCAGCAGGCTGGACAGGGCTAACTATGGCTACACCTTC.